The rows below give T cell receptor beta chains drawn from one sample of a study of CXCR3-negative and CXCR3-positive naive CD8 T cells. TCRdb re-called the 5' RACE reads and catalogs CDR3 proteins one per entry, DNA excluded. This sample's clone table lists roughly 93,000 distinct CDR3 sequences. The material sequenced was naive CXCR3+ CD8+ T cells from blood. The receptors derive from a human donor in good health. Some clones in this sample may be carry-over from other donors' samples. The CDR3 runs from the conserved cysteine through the conserved F or W. Fields, in order: J gene, V gene, CDR3 protein.

J gene: TRBJ2-5
V gene: TRBV12-3/TRBV12-4
CDR3 protein: CASTLDWGSPPQETQYF

J gene: TRBJ2-7
V gene: TRBV28
CDR3 protein: CASRVLGPEGNPYEQYF

J gene: TRBJ2-7
V gene: TRBV20-1
CDR3 protein: CSARDRGNYEQYF

J gene: TRBJ2-5
V gene: TRBV7-6
CDR3 protein: CASSLRRGEETQYF

J gene: TRBJ2-7
V gene: TRBV7-9
CDR3 protein: CASSLLTGVSYEQYF

J gene: TRBJ2-1
V gene: TRBV27
CDR3 protein: CASTGTGIYNEQFF

J gene: TRBJ2-3
V gene: TRBV9
CDR3 protein: CASSVEAGVADTQYF

J gene: TRBJ2-3
V gene: TRBV28
CDR3 protein: CASSLWTGATDTQYF

J gene: TRBJ2-1
V gene: TRBV7-8
CDR3 protein: CASSLFPHGGSYNEQFF

J gene: TRBJ2-1
V gene: TRBV13
CDR3 protein: CATKTGREPFF

J gene: TRBJ2-4
V gene: TRBV6-2/TRBV6-3
CDR3 protein: CASSYSRAGGEENIQYF

J gene: TRBJ2-1
V gene: TRBV20-1
CDR3 protein: CSARVPRGGNNEQFF

J gene: TRBJ2-3
V gene: TRBV18
CDR3 protein: CASSPPGLHPSWGTDTQYF

J gene: TRBJ1-1
V gene: TRBV4-2
CDR3 protein: CASSQVIGVGHLTEAFF

J gene: TRBJ2-7
V gene: TRBV20-1
CDR3 protein: CSARRDRSSSDEQYF